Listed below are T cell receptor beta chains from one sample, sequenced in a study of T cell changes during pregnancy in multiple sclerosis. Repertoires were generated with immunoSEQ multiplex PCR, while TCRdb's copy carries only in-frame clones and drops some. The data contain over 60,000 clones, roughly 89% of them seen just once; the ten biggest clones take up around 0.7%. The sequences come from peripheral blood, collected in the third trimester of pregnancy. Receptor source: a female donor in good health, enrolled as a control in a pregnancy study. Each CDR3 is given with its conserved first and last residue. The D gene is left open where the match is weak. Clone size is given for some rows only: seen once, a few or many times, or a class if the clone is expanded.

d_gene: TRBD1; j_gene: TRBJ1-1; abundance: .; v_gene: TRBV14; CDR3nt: TGTGCCAGCAGCCAAGTGACTTTGACAGGGAAAGCTTTCTTT; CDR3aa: CASSQVTLTGKAFF
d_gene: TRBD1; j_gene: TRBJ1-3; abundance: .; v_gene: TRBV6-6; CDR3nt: TGTGCCAGCAGTTCGAAGACAGGGTTGGGAAACACCATATATTTT; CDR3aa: CASSSKTGLGNTIYF
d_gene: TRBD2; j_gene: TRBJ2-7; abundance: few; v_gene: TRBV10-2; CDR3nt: TGCGCCAGCACTGGGACTAGCGGAAAACGTAGCTCCTACGAGCAGTACTTC; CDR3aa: CASTGTSGKRSSYEQYF
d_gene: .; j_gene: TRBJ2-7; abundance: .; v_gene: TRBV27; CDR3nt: TGTGCCAGCAGTCCAACGACAGGAACTTACGAGCAGTACTTC; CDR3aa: CASSPTTGTYEQYF
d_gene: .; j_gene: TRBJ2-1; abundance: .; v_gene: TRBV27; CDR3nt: TGTGCCAGCAGTTTCCGGGACTACAATGAGCAGTTCTTC; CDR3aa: CASSFRDYNEQFF
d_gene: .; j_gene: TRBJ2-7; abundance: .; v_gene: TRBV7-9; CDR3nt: TGTGCCAGCAGCCCCGAGGACTGGTCCTACGAGCAGTACTTC; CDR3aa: CASSPEDWSYEQYF
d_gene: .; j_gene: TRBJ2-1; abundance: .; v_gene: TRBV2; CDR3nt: TGTGCCAGCAGTTCATACAATGAGCAGTTCTTC; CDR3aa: CASSSYNEQFF
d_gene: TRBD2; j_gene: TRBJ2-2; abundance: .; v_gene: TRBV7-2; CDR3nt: TGTGCCAGCAGCTTGCTTCTAGCGGGGAGCACCGGAAACACCGGGGAGCTGTTTTTT; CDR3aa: CASSLLLAGSTGNTGELFF
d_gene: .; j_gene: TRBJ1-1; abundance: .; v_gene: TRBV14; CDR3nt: TGTGCCAGCAGCCAGGGGGGGCGAGGAGGGAAGACTGAAGCTTTCTTT; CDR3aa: CASSQGGRGGKTEAFF
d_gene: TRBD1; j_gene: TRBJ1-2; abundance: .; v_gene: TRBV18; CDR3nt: TGTGCCAGCTCACCACCCGGGACAGGGCCGGGCTACACCTTC; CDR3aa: CASSPPGTGPGYTF
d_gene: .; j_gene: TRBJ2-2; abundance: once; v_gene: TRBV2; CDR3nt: TGTGCCGGAAGGGCGCGGGGGCCGGACACCGGGGAGCTGTTTTTT; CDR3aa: CAGRARGPDTGELFF
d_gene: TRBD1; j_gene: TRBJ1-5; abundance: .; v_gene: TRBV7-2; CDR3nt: TGTGCCAGCAGCCAACAGGGGAATCAGCCCCAGCATTTT; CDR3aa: CASSQQGNQPQHF
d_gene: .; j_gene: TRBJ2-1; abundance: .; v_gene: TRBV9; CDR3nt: TGTGCCAGCAGCGTAGGGACTCCTTCTGAGCAGTTCTTC; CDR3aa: CASSVGTPSEQFF
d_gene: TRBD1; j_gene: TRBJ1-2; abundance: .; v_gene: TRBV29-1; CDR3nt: TGCACCACGTCGACAGGGGACGATGGCTACACCTTC; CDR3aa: CTTSTGDDGYTF
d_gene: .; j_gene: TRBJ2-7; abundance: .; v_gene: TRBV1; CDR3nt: TGCACCAGCAGCCAAGTCTGGGGAGATTACGAGCAGTACTTC; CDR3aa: CTSSQVWGDYEQYF
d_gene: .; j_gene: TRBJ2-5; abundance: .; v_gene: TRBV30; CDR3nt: TGTGCCTGGGACTCGGGGGAGACCCAGTACTTC; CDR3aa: CAWDSGETQYF
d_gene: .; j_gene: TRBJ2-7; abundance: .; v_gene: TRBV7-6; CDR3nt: TGTGCCAGCAGCCTTACAACCTTCTACGAGCAGTACTTC; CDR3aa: CASSLTTFYEQYF
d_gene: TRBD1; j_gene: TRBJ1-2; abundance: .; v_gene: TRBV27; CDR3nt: TGTGCCAGCAGTTTAAGAGGGACAGGGGGTTTTGATGGCTACACCTTC; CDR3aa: CASSLRGTGGFDGYTF
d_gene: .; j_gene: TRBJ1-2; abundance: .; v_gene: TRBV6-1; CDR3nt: TGTGCCAGCAGTGAAGAATCTGGAGGGGCTGGGGGACTCTATGGCTACACCTTC; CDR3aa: CASSEESGGAGGLYGYTF
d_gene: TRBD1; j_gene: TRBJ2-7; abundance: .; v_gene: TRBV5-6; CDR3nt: TGTGCCAGCAGCTTGGATCCCGGGACAGGGGCCGAGCAGTACTTC; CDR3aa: CASSLDPGTGAEQYF
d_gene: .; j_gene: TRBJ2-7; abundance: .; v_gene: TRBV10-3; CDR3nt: TGTGCCATCAGTGCGTTCGGGAGCCACGAGCAGTACTTC; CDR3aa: CAISAFGSHEQYF
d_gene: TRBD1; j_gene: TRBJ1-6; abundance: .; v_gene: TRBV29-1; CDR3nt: TGCAGCGTAGGGACAGATTTTAATTCACCCCTCCACTTT; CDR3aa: CSVGTDFNSPLHF
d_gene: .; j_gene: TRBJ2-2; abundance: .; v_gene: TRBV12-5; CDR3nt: TGTGCTAGTGGGGAGGGTCTCGACACCGGGGAGCTGTTTTTT; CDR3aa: CASGEGLDTGELFF
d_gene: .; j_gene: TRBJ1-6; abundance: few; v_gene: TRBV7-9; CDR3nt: TGTGCCAGCAGCGTTCGGACTCCCCTCTCACCCCTCCACTTT; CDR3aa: CASSVRTPLSPLHF
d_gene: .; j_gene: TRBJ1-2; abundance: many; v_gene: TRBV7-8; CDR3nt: TGTGCCAGCAGCCTACCCAACTATGGCTACACCTTC; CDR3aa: CASSLPNYGYTF
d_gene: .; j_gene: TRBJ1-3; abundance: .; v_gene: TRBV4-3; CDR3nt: TGCGCCAGCAGCCTTTTGGGGGGGAGGCACACCATATATTTT; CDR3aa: CASSLLGGRHTIYF
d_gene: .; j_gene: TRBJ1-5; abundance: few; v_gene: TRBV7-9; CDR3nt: TGTGCCAGCAGCTTAGCGGGCCAGCCCCAGCATTTT; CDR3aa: CASSLAGQPQHF
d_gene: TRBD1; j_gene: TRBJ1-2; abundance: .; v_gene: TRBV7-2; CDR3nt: TGTGCCAGCATGCTGACAGGGACTAACTATGGCTACACCTTC; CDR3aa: CASMLTGTNYGYTF
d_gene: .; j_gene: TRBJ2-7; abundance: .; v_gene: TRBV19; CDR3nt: TGTGCCAGTAGTATAGACATCCTTCGGGGCGAGCAGTACTTC; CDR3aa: CASSIDILRGEQYF